A selection of T cell receptor beta chains follows, all from one sample in a study of T cell changes during pregnancy in multiple sclerosis. This table comes from immunoSEQ multiplex PCR, and its TCRdb copy is limited to in-frame clones, with some not included. The sample comprises over 30,000 clones, 90% to 95% of which are singletons, and about 0.8% rests with the top ten. Sequences were derived from CD4+ T cells from peripheral blood mononuclear cells, sampled in the third trimester of pregnancy. All receptors come from a female donor with multiple sclerosis, enrolled in a pregnancy study. Each CDR3 is given without its conserved first and last residue.

cdr3_aa: ASSPPGREGYEQY
v_call: TRBV18

cdr3_aa: ASSYSPLVTYNEQF
v_call: TRBV6-5

cdr3_aa: ASSPGAGGPYEQF
v_call: TRBV18

cdr3_aa: ASSLIPFTRLNTGELF
v_call: TRBV5-6

cdr3_aa: ASSYPGADTQY
v_call: TRBV6-6

cdr3_aa: ASCPRGPSSEQY
v_call: TRBV27

cdr3_aa: ASSYRGQDYGYT
v_call: TRBV6-5

cdr3_aa: ASGLGTGFTDTQY
v_call: TRBV12-5

cdr3_aa: ASSTTSGSYEQY
v_call: TRBV6-5

cdr3_aa: ASSVQGDYGYT
v_call: TRBV6-1

cdr3_aa: ASSQPTSRDNEQF
v_call: TRBV4-1

cdr3_aa: ASSSFWKGAGNTIY
v_call: TRBV11-2